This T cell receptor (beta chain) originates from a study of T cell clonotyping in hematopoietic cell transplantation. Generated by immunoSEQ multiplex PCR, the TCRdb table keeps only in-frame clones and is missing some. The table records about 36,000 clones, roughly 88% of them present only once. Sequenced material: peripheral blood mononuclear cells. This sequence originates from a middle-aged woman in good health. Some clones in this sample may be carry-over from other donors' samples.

For the CDR3, the DNA is TGTGCCATCATCGAGGCAGGGAACACTGAAGCTTTCTTT. Translated: CAIIEAGNTEAFF. This chain uses TRBV10-3 with TRBJ1-1; D ambiguous. CDR3 length: 13 amino acids. Deletions cut 7 bases from V and 1 base from J, with 10 bases between. Germline CDR1 is ENHRY and CDR2 is SYGVKD.